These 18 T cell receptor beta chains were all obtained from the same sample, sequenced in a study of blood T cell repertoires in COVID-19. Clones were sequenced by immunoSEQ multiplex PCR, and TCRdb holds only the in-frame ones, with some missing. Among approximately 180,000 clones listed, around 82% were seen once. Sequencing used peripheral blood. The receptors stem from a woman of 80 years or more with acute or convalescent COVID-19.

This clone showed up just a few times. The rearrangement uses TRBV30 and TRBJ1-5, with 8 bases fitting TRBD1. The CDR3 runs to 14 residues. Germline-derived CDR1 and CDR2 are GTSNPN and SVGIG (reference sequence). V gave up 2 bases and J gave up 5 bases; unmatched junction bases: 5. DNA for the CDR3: TGTGCCTGGAGTTCGGGACAGGTAGATCAGCCCCAGCATTTT. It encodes CAWSSGQVDQPQHF.

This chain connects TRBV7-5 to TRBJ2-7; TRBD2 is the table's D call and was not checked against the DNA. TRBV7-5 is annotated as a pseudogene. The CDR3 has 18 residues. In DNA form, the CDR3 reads TGTGTCAGAAGCTTAGGTAGCGGGAGCTTTAGTCTATCGGGCGAGCAGTACTTC. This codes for CVRSLGSGSFSLSGEQYF.

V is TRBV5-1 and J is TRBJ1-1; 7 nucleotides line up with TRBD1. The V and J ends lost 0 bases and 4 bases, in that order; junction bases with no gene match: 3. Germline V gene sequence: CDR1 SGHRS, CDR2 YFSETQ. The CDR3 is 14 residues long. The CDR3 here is CASSLEGAVTEAFF. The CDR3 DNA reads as TGCGCCAGCAGCTTGGAGGGGGCGGTCACTGAAGCTTTCTTT.

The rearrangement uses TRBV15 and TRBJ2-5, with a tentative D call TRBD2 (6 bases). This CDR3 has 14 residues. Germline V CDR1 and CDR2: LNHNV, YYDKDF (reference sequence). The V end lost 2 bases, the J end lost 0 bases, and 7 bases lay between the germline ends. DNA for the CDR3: TGTGCCACCAGCAGACTAGCGCACCAAGAGACCCAGTACTTC. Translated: CATSRLAHQETQYF.

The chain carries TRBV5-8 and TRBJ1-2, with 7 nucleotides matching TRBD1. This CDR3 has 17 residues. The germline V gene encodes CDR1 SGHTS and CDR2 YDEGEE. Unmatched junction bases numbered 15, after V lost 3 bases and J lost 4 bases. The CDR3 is CASSSGLTGPRGYGYTF. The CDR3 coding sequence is TGTGCCAGCAGCTCGGGACTGACAGGGCCAAGGGGCTATGGCTACACCTTC.

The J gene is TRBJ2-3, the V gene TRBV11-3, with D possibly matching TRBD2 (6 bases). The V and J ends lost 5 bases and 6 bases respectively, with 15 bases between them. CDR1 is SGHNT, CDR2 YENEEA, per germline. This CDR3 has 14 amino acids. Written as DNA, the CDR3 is TGTGCCAGCAGCCCCGGCCGGGGGACCGATACGCAGTATTTT. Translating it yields CASSPGRGTDTQYF.

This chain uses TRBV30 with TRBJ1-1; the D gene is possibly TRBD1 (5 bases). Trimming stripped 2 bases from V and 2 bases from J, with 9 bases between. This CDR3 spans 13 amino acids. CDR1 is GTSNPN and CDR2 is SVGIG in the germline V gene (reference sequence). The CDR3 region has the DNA TGTGCCTGGAGTCGGGGGTTTAACACTGAAGCTTTCTTT. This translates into CAWSRGFNTEAFF. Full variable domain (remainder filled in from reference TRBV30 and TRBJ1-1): SQTIHQWPATLVQPVGSPLSLECTVEGTSNPNLYWYRQAAGRGLQLLFYSVGIGQISSEVPQNLSASRPQDRQFILSSKKLLLSDSGFYLCAWSRGFNTEAFFGQGTRLTVV.

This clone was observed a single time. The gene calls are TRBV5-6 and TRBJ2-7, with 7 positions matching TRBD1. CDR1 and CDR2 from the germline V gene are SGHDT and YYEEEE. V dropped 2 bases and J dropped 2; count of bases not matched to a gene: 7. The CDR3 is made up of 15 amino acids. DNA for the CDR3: TGTGCCAGCAGCTTAGGCCCGGGACAGCCCTACGAGCAGTACTTC. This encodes CASSLGPGQPYEQYF. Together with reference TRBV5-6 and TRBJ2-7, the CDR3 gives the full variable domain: DAGVTQSPTHLIKTRGQQVTLRCSPKSGHDTVSWYQQALGQGPQFIFQYYEEEERQRGNFPDRFSGHQFPNYSSELNVNALLLGDSALYLCASSLGPGQPYEQYFGPGTRLTVT.

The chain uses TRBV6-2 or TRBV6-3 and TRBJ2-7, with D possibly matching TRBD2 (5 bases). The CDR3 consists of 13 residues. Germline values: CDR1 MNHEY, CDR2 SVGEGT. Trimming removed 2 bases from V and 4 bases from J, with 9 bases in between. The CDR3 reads CASSYEGVYEQYF. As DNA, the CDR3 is TGTGCCAGCAGTTACGAGGGTGTATACGAGCAGTACTTC.

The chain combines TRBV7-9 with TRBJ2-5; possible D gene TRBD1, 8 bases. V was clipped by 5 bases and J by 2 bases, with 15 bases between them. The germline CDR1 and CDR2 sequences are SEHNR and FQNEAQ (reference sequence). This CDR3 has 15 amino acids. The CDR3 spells CASSQQGGVQETQYF. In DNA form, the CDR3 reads TGTGCCAGCAGCCAACAGGGGGGGGTTCAAGAGACCCAGTACTTC.

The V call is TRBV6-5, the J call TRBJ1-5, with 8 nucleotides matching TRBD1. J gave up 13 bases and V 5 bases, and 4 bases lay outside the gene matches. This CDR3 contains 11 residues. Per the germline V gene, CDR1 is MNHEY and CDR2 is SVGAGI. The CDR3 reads CASSRTGYQHF. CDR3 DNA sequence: TGTGCCAGCAGTAGGACAGGGTATCAGCATTTT.

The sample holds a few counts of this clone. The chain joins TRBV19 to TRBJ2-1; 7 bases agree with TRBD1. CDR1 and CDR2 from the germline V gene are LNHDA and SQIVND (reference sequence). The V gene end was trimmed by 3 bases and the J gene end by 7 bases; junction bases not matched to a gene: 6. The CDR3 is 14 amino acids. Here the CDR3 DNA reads TGTGCCAGTAGTATGGTCGCAGGGGGAAATGAGCAGTTCTTC. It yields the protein CASSMVAGGNEQFF.

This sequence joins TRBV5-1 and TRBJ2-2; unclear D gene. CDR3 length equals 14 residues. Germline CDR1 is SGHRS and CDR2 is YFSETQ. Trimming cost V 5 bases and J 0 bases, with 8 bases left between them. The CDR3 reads CASRPEPNTGELFF. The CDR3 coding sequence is TGCGCCAGCAGACCAGAACCGAACACCGGGGAGCTGTTTTTT.

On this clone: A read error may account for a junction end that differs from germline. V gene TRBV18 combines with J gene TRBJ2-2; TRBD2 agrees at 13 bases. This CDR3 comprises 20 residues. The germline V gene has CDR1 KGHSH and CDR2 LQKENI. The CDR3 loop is CASSPRRGLAGKSNTGELFF. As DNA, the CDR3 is TGTGCCAGCTCTCCACGGAGGGGACTAGCGGGGAAATCGAACACCGGGGAGCTGTTTTTT.

CDR3 in DNA: TGTGCCAGCAGCTCACAGGGGGCCGCCTACAATGAGCAGTTCTTC. Translating it yields CASSSQGAAYNEQFF. The rearrangement uses TRBV7-2 and TRBJ2-1; TRBD1 agrees at 9 bases. Unmatched junction bases numbered 3, after V lost 4 bases and J lost 2 bases. CDR3 length: 15 amino acids. The germline V gene encodes CDR1 SGHTA and CDR2 FQGNSA. Full variable domain (rest looked up from reference TRBV7-2 and TRBJ2-1): GAGVSQSPSNKVTEKGKDVELRCDPISGHTALYWYRQSLGQGLEFLIYFQGNSAPDKSGLPSDRFSAERTGGSVSTLTIQRTQQEDSAVYLCASSSQGAAYNEQFFGPGTRLTVL.

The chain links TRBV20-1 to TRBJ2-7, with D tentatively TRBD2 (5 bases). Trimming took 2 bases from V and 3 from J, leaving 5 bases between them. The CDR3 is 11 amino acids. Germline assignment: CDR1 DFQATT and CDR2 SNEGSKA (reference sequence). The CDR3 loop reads CSARTSYEQYF. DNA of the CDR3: TGCAGTGCTAGAACTAGCTACGAGCAGTACTTC.

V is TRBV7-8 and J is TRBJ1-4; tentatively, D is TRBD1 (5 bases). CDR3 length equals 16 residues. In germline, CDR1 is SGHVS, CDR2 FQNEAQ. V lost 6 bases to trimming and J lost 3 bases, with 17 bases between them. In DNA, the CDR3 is TGTGCCAGCAGATCCCTCCCGGACACCTCTAATGAAAAACTGTTTTTT. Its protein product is CASRSLPDTSNEKLFF.

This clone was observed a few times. The CDR3 protein is CASSLRGQFSNQPQHF. CDR3 nucleotide sequence: TGTGCCAGCAGCCTTAGGGGACAGTTCAGCAATCAGCCCCAGCATTTT. The rearrangement uses TRBV5-6 and TRBJ1-5; 7 bases are a match to TRBD1. The CDR3 runs 16 residues. V lost 4 bases to trimming and J lost 1 base; unmatched junction nucleotides: 8. The V gene's germline CDR1 is SGHDT and CDR2 YYEEEE.